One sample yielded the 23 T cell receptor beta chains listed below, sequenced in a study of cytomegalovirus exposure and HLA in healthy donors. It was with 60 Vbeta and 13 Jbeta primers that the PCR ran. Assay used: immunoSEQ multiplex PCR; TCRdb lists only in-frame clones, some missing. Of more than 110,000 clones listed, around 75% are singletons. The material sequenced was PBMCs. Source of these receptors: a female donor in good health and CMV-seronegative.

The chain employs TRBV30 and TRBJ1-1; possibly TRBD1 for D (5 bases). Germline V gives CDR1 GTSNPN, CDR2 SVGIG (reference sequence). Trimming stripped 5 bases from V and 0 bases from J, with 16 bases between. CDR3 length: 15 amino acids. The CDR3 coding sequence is TGTGCCTGGGTACCCAAGAGGACAATGAACACTGAAGCTTTCTTT. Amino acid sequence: CAWVPKRTMNTEAFF.

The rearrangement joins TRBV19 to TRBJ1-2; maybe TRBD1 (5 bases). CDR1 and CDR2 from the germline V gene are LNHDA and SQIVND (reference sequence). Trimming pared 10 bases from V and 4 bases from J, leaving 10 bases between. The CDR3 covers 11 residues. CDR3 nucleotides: TGTGCCACCAGGGTGGGCTATGGCTACACCTTC. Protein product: CATRVGYGYTF.

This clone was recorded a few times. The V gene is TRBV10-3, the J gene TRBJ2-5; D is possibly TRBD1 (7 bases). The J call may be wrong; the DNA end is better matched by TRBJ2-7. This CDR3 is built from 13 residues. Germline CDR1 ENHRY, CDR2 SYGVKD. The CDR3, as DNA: TGTGCCATTGAGGGGGCTTGGGAGGACGAGCAGTACTTC. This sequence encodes CAIEGAWEDEQYF.

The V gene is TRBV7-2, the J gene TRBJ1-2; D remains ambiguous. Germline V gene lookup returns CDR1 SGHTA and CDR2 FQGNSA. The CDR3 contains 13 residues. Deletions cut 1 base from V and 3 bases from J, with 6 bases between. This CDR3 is CASSLGLDYGYTF. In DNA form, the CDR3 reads TGTGCCAGCAGCTTAGGCCTAGACTATGGCTACACCTTC.

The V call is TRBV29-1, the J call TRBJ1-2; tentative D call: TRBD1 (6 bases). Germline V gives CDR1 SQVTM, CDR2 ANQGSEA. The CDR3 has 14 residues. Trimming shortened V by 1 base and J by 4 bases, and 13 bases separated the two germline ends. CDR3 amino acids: CSVEGTVPPYGYTF. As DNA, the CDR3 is TGCAGCGTTGAAGGGACAGTACCACCCTATGGCTACACCTTC. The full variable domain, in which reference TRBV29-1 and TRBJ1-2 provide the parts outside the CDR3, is SAVISQKPSRDICQRGTSLTIQCQVDSQVTMMFWYRQQPGQSLTLIATANQGSEATYESGFVIDKFPISRPNLTFSTLTVSNMSPEDSSIYLCSVEGTVPPYGYTFGSGTRLTVV.

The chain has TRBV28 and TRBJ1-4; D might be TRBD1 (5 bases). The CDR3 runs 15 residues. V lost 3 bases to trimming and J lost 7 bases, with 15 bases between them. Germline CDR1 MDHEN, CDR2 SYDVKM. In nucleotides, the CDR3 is TGTGCCAGCAGTTTGTTGTCAGGGTCAGGTGAAAAACTGTTTTTT. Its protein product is CASSLLSGSGEKLFF.

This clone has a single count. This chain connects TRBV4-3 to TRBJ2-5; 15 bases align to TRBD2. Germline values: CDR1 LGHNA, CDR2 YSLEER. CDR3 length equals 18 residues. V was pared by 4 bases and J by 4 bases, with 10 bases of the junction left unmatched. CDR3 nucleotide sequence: TGCGCCAGCAGCCCGCGGACTAGCGGGGGGGCCAAAGGAGAGACCCAGTACTTC. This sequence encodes CASSPRTSGGAKGETQYF.

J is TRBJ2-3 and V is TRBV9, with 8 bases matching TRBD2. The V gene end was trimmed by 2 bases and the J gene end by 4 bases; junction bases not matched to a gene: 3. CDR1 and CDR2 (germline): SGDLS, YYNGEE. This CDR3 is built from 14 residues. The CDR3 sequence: CASSVSGSSDTQYF. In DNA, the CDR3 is TGTGCCAGCAGCGTGAGCGGGAGTTCAGATACGCAGTATTTT.

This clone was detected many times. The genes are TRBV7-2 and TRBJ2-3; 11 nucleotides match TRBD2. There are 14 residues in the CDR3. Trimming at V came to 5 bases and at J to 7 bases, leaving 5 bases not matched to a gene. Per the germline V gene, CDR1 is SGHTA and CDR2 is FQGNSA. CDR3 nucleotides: TGTGCCAGCAGCCGACTAGCGGGAAGGCATACGCAGTATTTT. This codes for CASSRLAGRHTQYF.

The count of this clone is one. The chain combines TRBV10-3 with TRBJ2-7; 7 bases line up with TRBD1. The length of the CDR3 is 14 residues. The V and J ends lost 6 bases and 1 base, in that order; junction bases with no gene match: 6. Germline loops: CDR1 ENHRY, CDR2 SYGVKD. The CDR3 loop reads CAIRLTGSSYEQYF. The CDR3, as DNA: TGTGCCATCAGACTGACAGGGAGTTCCTACGAGCAGTACTTC.

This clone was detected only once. The DNA of the CDR3 is TGTGCCAGCAGCGAGGACAGGGTCTCCTACGAGCAGTACTTC. Translated: CASSEDRVSYEQYF. The chain couples TRBV7-8 to TRBJ2-7; 8 bases align to TRBD1. The CDR3 extends over 14 amino acids. After removal of 5 bases from V and 0 bases from J, the junction contained 3 bases not matched to a gene. The germline V gene encodes CDR1 SGHVS and CDR2 FQNEAQ.

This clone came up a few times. The DNA for the CDR3 is TGCGCCAGCAGCCAAGATCGCAGGGCATTTCAGCCCCAGCATTTT. The encoded protein is CASSQDRRAFQPQHF. This chain uses TRBV4-3 with TRBJ1-5, with D possibly TRBD1 on 5 matching bases. Germline V gives CDR1 LGHNA, CDR2 YSLEER. The ends were cut back, 0 bases at V and 6 bases at J, with 12 bases in the middle. This CDR3 contains 15 residues.

CDR3 sequence: CASSDKNQPQHF. The DNA of the CDR3 is TGCGCCAGCAGTGACAAAAATCAGCCCCAGCATTTT. V usage is TRBV10-1 and J usage is TRBJ1-5, with D uncertain. Looked up from germline, CDR1 is WNHNN and CDR2 is SYGVQD (reference sequence). The germline V and J ends were trimmed by 3 bases and 4 bases, with 4 bases remaining between them. The CDR3 loop spans 12 amino acids.

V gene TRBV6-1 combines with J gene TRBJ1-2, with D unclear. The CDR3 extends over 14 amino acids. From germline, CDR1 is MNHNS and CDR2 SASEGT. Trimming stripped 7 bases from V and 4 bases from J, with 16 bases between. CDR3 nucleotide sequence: TGTGCCAGCATCACCATCGGGGATGGCTATGGCTACACCTTC. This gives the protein CASITIGDGYGYTF.

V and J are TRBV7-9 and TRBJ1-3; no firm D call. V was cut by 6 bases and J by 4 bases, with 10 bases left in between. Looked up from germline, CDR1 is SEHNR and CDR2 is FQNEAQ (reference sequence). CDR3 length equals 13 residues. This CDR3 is CASREGYGNTIYF. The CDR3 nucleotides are TGTGCCAGCAGGGAGGGCTACGGAAACACCATATATTTT.

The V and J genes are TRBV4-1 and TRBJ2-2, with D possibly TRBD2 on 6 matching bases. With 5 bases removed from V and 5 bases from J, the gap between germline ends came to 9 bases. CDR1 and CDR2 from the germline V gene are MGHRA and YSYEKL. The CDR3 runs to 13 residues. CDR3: CASSWEATGELFF. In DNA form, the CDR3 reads TGCGCCAGCAGCTGGGAGGCGACCGGGGAGCTGTTTTTT.

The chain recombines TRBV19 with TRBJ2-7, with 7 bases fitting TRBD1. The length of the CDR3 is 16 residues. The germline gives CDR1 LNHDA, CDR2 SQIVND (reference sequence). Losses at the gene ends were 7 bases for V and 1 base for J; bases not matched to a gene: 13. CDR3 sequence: CASTPSGQGESYEQYF. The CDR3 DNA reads TGTGCCAGTACCCCTTCAGGGCAGGGGGAATCCTACGAGCAGTACTTC.

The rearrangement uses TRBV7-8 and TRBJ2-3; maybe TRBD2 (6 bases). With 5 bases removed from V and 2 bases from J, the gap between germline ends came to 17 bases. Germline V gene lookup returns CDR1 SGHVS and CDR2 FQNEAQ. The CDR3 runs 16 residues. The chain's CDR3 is CASSPQEGGPTDTQYF. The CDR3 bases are TGTGCCAGCAGCCCGCAGGAGGGAGGTCCCACAGATACGCAGTATTTT.

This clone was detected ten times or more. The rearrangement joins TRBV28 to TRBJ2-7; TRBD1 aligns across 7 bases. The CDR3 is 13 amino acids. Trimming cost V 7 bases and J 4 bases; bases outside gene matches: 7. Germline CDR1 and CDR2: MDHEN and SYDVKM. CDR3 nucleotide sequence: TGTGCCAGCAAAACGACAGGGCGGTACGAGCAGTACTTC. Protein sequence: CASKTTGRYEQYF.

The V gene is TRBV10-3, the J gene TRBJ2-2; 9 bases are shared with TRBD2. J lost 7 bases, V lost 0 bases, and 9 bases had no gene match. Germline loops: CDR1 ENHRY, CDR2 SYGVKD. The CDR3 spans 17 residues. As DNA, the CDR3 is TGTGCCATCAGTGAGTCGTTTAGCGGGAGAGGCGTCGGGGAGCTGTTTTTT. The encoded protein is CAISESFSGRGVGELFF.

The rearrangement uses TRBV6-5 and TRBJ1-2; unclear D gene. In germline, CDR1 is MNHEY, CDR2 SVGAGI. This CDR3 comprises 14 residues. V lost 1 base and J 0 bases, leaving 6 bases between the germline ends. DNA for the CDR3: TGTGCCAGCAGTTACTTAGGAGCTAACTATGGCTACACCTTC. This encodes CASSYLGANYGYTF.

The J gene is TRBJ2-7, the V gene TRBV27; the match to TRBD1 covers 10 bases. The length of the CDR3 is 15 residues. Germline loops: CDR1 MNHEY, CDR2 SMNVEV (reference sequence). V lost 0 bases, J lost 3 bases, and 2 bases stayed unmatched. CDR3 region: CASSLSTGGFYEQYF. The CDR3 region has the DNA TGTGCCAGCAGTTTATCGACAGGGGGCTTCTACGAGCAGTACTTC.

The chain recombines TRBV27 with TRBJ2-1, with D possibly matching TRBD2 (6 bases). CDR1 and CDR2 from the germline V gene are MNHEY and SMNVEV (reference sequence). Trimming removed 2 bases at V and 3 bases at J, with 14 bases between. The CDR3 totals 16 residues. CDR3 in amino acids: CASSLGLANFYNEQFF. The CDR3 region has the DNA TGTGCCAGCAGTTTAGGGCTAGCGAACTTCTACAATGAGCAGTTCTTC.